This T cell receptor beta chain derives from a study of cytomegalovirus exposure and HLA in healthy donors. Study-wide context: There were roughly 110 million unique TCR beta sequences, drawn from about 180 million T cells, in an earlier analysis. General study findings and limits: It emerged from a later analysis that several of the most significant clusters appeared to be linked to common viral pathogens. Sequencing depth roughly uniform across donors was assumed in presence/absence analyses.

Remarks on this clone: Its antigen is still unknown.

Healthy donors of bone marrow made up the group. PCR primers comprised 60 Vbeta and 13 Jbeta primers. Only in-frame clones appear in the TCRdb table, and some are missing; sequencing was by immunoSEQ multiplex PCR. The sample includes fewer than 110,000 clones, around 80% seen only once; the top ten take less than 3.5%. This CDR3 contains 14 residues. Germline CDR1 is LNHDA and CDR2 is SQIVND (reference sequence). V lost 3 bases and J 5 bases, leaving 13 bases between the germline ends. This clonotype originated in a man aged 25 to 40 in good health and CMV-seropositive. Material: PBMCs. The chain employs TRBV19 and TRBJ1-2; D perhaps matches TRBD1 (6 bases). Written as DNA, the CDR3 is TGTGCCAGTAGTATCCCTGGACAGATTTATGGCTACACCTTC. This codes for CASSIPGQIYGYTF.